What follows is one TCR beta chain and its context. It was across several immunoSEQ plates that each subset's genomic DNA was evenly split. Only in-frame clones appear in the TCRdb table, and some are missing; sequencing was by immunoSEQ multiplex PCR. The table lists about 470,000 clones, about 85% of them singletons. The CDR3 totals 14 residues. With 0 bases removed from V and 4 bases from J, the gap between germline ends came to 10 bases. Germline CDR1 is SGHDT and CDR2 is YYEEEE. These data originate in a study of shared clonotypes between healthy human individuals. Study information: The study enrolled two women and a few men aged 18 to 49.

The TCR originated in a woman aged 40 to 55 in good health. Some clones in this sample may be carry-over from other donors' samples. The specimen sequenced was PBMCs. V and J are TRBV5-6 and TRBJ1-2; no reliable D call. CDR3 DNA sequence: TGTGCCAGCAGCTTGGACAAATGGGCCTATGGCTACACCTTC. It encodes CASSLDKWAYGYTF.